The T cell receptor beta chain described here comes from a study of tumor and adjacent non-tumor tissue in lung cancer. Whole-study context: Each sample yielded a few million productive TCRbeta reads on average. Whole-study findings and limits: Compared with tumor, normal lung showed significantly lower TCR diversity. In normal lung, the top 100 clones were significantly more dominant than in tumor.

The template was RNA from unsorted bulk tissue. The normal lung tissue was taken more than 3 cm from the tumor edge. Per germline, CDR1 SGHNT and CDR2 YENEEA. The CDR3 length is 14 residues. Concerning this clonotype: The antigen is not known. One end of the junction fails to match germline, which may point to a read error.

TCRbeta libraries were built with three rounds of nested PCR, modified from ARM-PCR. MiXCR, run by TCRdb on the multiplex PCR reads, gives a single entry per CDR3 protein. The sample contains roughly 74,000 distinct CDR3 sequences, around 76% of which appear only once. This chain connects TRBV11-3 to TRBJ2-7, with D tentatively TRBD2 (6 bases). The sequence derives from a man aged 70-80 years with non-small cell lung cancer. Sequenced sample: distant non-tumor lung tissue. The CDR3 DNA is TGTGCCAGCAGCCCAATGACGGGAGCCTACAAGCAGTACTTT. It specifies CASSPMTGAYKQYF.